Given below is one T cell receptor (beta chain) in context. Assay used: immunoSEQ multiplex PCR; TCRdb lists only in-frame clones, some missing. The repertoire has some 90,000 clones, approximately 89% of them found once; the top ten carry about 5%. The data derive from a study of blood T cell repertoires in COVID-19. Input material: peripheral blood. The source is an elderly woman with active COVID-19.

CDR3 sequence (DNA): TGTGCCAGTAGGACCCCGGGAACATATGGCTACACCTTC. It encodes CASRTPGTYGYTF. The rearrangement uses TRBV2 and TRBJ1-2; D gene unclear. CDR1 and CDR2 from the germline V gene are SNHLY and FYNNEI. CDR3 length: 13 residues. V was shortened by 9 bases and J by 5 bases, with 16 bases between the two germline ends. Looking up the rest from reference TRBV2 and TRBJ1-2 gives the full variable domain: EPEVTQTPSHQVTQMGQEVILRCVPISNHLYFYWYRQILGQKVEFLVSFYNNEISEKSEIFDDQFSVERPDGSNFTLKIRSTKLEDSAMYFCASRTPGTYGYTFGSGTRLTVV.